The 7 T cell receptor beta chains in this list originate from one sample, sequenced in a study of Ad26.COV2.S vaccination and SARS-CoV-2 variants. The table came from immunoSEQ multiplex PCR; TCRdb's copy has only in-frame clones and leaves some out. Found here are 350,000 to 600,000 clones, 80% to 90% of them singletons; the top ten hold 1.7%. As for treatment: over 15 received Ad26.COV2.S at low or high dose, single or two shots; roughly five received placebo; per-sample allocation not given. The samples were gathered on day 63 after the first injection of vaccine or placebo. The input for sequencing was peripheral blood, taken in a trial of Ad26.COV2.S vaccine versus placebo. These receptors were obtained from a person between 18 and 65 years old who received the Ad26.COV2.S COVID-19 vaccine or a placebo.

V and J are TRBV28 and TRBJ1-3; TRBD1 might be the D (5 bases). Germline CDR1 reads MDHEN; CDR2 reads SYDVKM. This CDR3 spans 16 amino acids. With 6 bases removed from V and 0 bases from J, the gap between germline ends came to 15 bases. The CDR3 nucleotides read TGTGCCAGCAGCTGGCCAGGGCCTAGCTCTGGAAACACCATATATTTT. As protein: CASSWPGPSSGNTIYF. Filled out from reference TRBV28 and TRBJ1-3, the complete variable domain reads DVKVTQSSRYLVKRTGEKVFLECVQDMDHENMFWYRQDPGLGLRLIYFSYDVKMKEKGDIPEGYSVSREKKERFSLILESASTNQTSMYLCASSWPGPSSGNTIYFGEGSWLTVV.

This chain connects TRBV5-5 to TRBJ2-7, with 8 bases lining up with TRBD2. The CDR3 is 15 amino acids. V shed 3 bases, J shed 5 bases, and the junction held 10 bases outside the gene matches. The germline V gene encodes CDR1 SGHKS and CDR2 YYEKEE (reference sequence). Here the CDR3 DNA reads TGTGCCAGCAGCTCGGGCGTAGCGGGAATGCACGAGCAGTACTTC. Protein: CASSSGVAGMHEQYF.

The chain employs TRBV9 and TRBJ2-1, with no clear D. Trimming removed 0 bases at V and 4 bases at J, with 11 bases between. Germline V lookup: CDR1 SGDLS, CDR2 YYNGEE. The CDR3 consists of 15 residues. The CDR3 is CASSVDGLDYNEQFF. DNA of the CDR3: TGTGCCAGCAGCGTAGATGGGCTAGATTACAATGAGCAGTTCTTC.

The genes are TRBV19 and TRBJ1-6; D not resolved. This CDR3 is 15 amino acids long. Between the trimmed V and J ends, which lost 9 bases and 12 bases, there was a span of 24 bases. Germline CDR1 reads LNHDA; CDR2 reads SQIVND (reference sequence). CDR3 in DNA: TGTGCCAGCGCCCCCTTTTCCTCTAATTCAGGACCCCTCCACTTT. Translating it yields CASAPFSSNSGPLHF.

This clone was counted a single time. This chain connects TRBV6-5 to TRBJ2-1, with TRBD2 as a possible D gene (7 bases). V was pared by 0 bases and J by 7 bases, with 16 bases between. CDR3 length: 16 amino acids. Germline CDR1 reads MNHEY; CDR2 reads SVGAGI. CDR3 sequence (DNA): TGTGCCAGCAGTTACTCGAGGGGGGGGGCTGGTAATGAGCAGTTCTTC. This encodes CASSYSRGGAGNEQFF.

The rearrangement uses TRBV5-6 and TRBJ1-2, with TRBD1 as a possible D gene (6 bases). The V gene lost 0 bases and the J gene lost 5 bases, with 14 bases spanning the gap. CDR1 and CDR2 (germline): SGHDT, YYEEEE. The CDR3 spans 15 residues. Here the CDR3 DNA reads TGTGCCAGCAGCTTGGCTCGGGGGGCTCTTTATGGCTACACCTTC. Translated: CASSLARGALYGYTF.

The genes are TRBV7-2 and TRBJ2-7; TRBD2 is a possible D gene (5 bases). The germline V and J ends were trimmed by 5 bases and 4 bases, with 15 bases remaining between them. Germline lookup yields CDR1 SGHTA and CDR2 FQGNSA. This CDR3 is built from 14 residues. The CDR3 nucleotides read TGTGCCAGCAGCGATCGGGGTTTAGGTTACGAGCAGTACTTC. Protein sequence: CASSDRGLGYEQYF.